The T cell receptor beta chain under discussion was sequenced for a study of T-cell memory formation after mild COVID-19. Study results and caveats: The study found balanced CD4/CD8 in clones contracting day 15 to 85 and a CD4+ lean in later expanders. The authors left the SARS-CoV-2 specificity of second-wave clones peaking on day 37 unconfirmed. Mainly CM and EM harbored the contracting CD4+ clones; mainly EMRA harbored the CD8+ ones.

A few counts support this clonotype. Its target is unknown. Trimming cost V 0 bases and J 3 bases, with 10 bases left between them. In germline, CDR1 is SGHRS, CDR2 YFSETQ. The CDR3 runs to 14 residues. TCRdb reanalysed the 5' RACE reads using MiXCR and keeps one entry per CDR3 protein. The table lists approximately 560,000 distinct CDR3 sequences, around a sixth of them singletons. The gene calls are TRBV5-1 and TRBJ2-7; D is ambiguous. Sample: PBMCs or a T cell subset sorted from them (not recorded which). The source is an adult woman who had mild COVID-19 (a few samples of this study predate the infection). Cell type and time point are not known. CDR3 amino acids: CASSLVPAHYEQYF. CDR3 DNA: TGCGCCAGCAGCTTGGTTCCCGCACACTACGAGCAGTACTTC.